Listed below are T cell receptor beta chains from one sample, sequenced in a study of T cell responses to AZD1222 COVID-19 vaccine. Only in-frame clones appear in the TCRdb table, and some are missing; sequencing was by immunoSEQ multiplex PCR. The table shows over 90,000 clones, with 80% to 95% occurring only once. Sample: peripheral blood, taken on day 0 of AZD1222 vaccination. The receptors were sampled from an adult in good health. Each CDR3 is given with its conserved first and last residue. Each record gives: clone size, V gene, J gene, CDR3 protein. Not all rows give a size; the values are once, few, many and, for expanded clones, a class.

abundance: NA; v_gene: TRBV25-1; j_gene: TRBJ1-1; CDR3aa: CASSARSLAFF
abundance: NA; v_gene: TRBV29-1; j_gene: TRBJ2-6; CDR3aa: CSVEPRGAGANVLTF
abundance: NA; v_gene: TRBV5-4; j_gene: TRBJ2-3; CDR3aa: CASSLWGVADTQYF
abundance: NA; v_gene: TRBV3-1/TRBV3-2; j_gene: TRBJ2-1; CDR3aa: CASSHGGEQFF
abundance: NA; v_gene: TRBV5-5; j_gene: TRBJ2-2; CDR3aa: CASSGSNTGELFF
abundance: NA; v_gene: TRBV27; j_gene: TRBJ1-2; CDR3aa: CASSLNRQTTNYGYTF
abundance: NA; v_gene: TRBV12-3/TRBV12-4; j_gene: TRBJ1-1; CDR3aa: CASSLEVGGEAFF
abundance: NA; v_gene: TRBV4-3; j_gene: TRBJ2-7; CDR3aa: CASSQDLTGGYEQYF
abundance: NA; v_gene: TRBV25-1; j_gene: TRBJ2-2; CDR3aa: CASSEGNTGELFF
abundance: NA; v_gene: TRBV24-1; j_gene: TRBJ2-1; CDR3aa: CATSDLGGPRPEQFF
abundance: NA; v_gene: TRBV4-3; j_gene: TRBJ2-2; CDR3aa: CASSQAGTGGYTGELFF
abundance: NA; v_gene: TRBV5-1; j_gene: TRBJ2-3; CDR3aa: CASRVAGANSGQYF
abundance: NA; v_gene: TRBV29-1; j_gene: TRBJ1-1; CDR3aa: CSVGENTEAFF
abundance: NA; v_gene: TRBV5-5; j_gene: TRBJ2-1; CDR3aa: CASSLYGDNEQFF
abundance: NA; v_gene: TRBV30; j_gene: TRBJ1-2; CDR3aa: CAWRGGGGYTF
abundance: NA; v_gene: TRBV9; j_gene: TRBJ2-1; CDR3aa: CASSPAGDRTNNEQFF
abundance: NA; v_gene: TRBV19; j_gene: TRBJ2-3; CDR3aa: CASSIGRGTDTQYF
abundance: NA; v_gene: TRBV3-1/TRBV3-2; j_gene: TRBJ1-2; CDR3aa: CASSQDPGRPGLETF
abundance: NA; v_gene: TRBV2; j_gene: TRBJ1-2; CDR3aa: CASSGTGNYGYTF
abundance: NA; v_gene: TRBV18; j_gene: TRBJ1-1; CDR3aa: CASSPSADMNTEAFF
abundance: NA; v_gene: TRBV7-9; j_gene: TRBJ1-1; CDR3aa: CASSLAGIEAFF
abundance: NA; v_gene: TRBV5-6; j_gene: TRBJ1-5; CDR3aa: CASTQAGNQPQHF
abundance: once; v_gene: TRBV4-2; j_gene: TRBJ2-7; CDR3aa: CASSQGFKQYF
abundance: NA; v_gene: TRBV6-1; j_gene: TRBJ2-3; CDR3aa: CASSEALPGLAIDTQYF
abundance: few; v_gene: TRBV11-2; j_gene: TRBJ2-7; CDR3aa: CASSRGIRTALGQYF
abundance: NA; v_gene: TRBV6-6; j_gene: TRBJ1-2; CDR3aa: CASSLQRDSYGYTF
abundance: NA; v_gene: TRBV7-9; j_gene: TRBJ1-2; CDR3aa: CATTPPSTSAYGYTF
abundance: NA; v_gene: TRBV7-8; j_gene: TRBJ2-1; CDR3aa: CASSYPGLAGAYEQFF
abundance: NA; v_gene: TRBV7-8; j_gene: TRBJ1-6; CDR3aa: CASSLAGTGRNSPLHF
abundance: NA; v_gene: TRBV4-1; j_gene: TRBJ2-3; CDR3aa: CASSQFIGLFTDTQYF
abundance: NA; v_gene: TRBV13; j_gene: TRBJ1-2; CDR3aa: CASSRPSGGVHGYTF
abundance: NA; v_gene: TRBV19; j_gene: TRBJ1-2; CDR3aa: CASRTGGDFYGYTF
abundance: NA; v_gene: TRBV19; j_gene: TRBJ1-1; CDR3aa: CASTGWSSEAFF
abundance: NA; v_gene: TRBV10-2; j_gene: TRBJ2-7; CDR3aa: CASTPLDYYEQYF
abundance: NA; v_gene: TRBV3-1/TRBV3-2; j_gene: TRBJ1-1; CDR3aa: CASSQSVGAEAFF
abundance: NA; v_gene: TRBV6-6; j_gene: TRBJ2-7; CDR3aa: CASSLYSVYEQYF
abundance: NA; v_gene: TRBV14; j_gene: TRBJ1-1; CDR3aa: CASSRTGATEAFF
abundance: few; v_gene: TRBV9; j_gene: TRBJ1-5; CDR3aa: CASSVVVGFNQPQHF
abundance: NA; v_gene: TRBV2; j_gene: TRBJ2-1; CDR3aa: CASSESSGGVNEQFF
abundance: NA; v_gene: TRBV19; j_gene: TRBJ1-6; CDR3aa: CASSITGSRSYNSPLHF
abundance: once; v_gene: TRBV2; j_gene: TRBJ2-7; CDR3aa: CASSLSGWLYEQYF
abundance: NA; v_gene: TRBV28; j_gene: TRBJ2-3; CDR3aa: CASNPGLAGGDTQYF
abundance: NA; v_gene: TRBV10-2; j_gene: TRBJ2-5; CDR3aa: CASSEQRGSETQYF
abundance: NA; v_gene: TRBV10-2; j_gene: TRBJ2-7; CDR3aa: CASSGYSGGEFEQYF
abundance: NA; v_gene: TRBV5-1; j_gene: TRBJ2-1; CDR3aa: CASSLVAGSSYNEQFF
abundance: NA; v_gene: TRBV4-1; j_gene: TRBJ2-1; CDR3aa: CASSQDPLGAGGIEQFF
abundance: NA; v_gene: TRBV6-1; j_gene: TRBJ2-7; CDR3aa: CASSAGTGDSYEQYF
abundance: NA; v_gene: TRBV7-6; j_gene: TRBJ2-6; CDR3aa: CASSLRDIGPGANVLTF
abundance: NA; v_gene: TRBV30; j_gene: TRBJ2-7; CDR3aa: CAWSFGGGSYEQYF
abundance: NA; v_gene: TRBV5-1; j_gene: TRBJ2-7; CDR3aa: CASSLSRNPSSYEQYF
abundance: NA; v_gene: TRBV27; j_gene: TRBJ1-1; CDR3aa: CASSHGRNKGDTEAFF
abundance: NA; v_gene: TRBV19; j_gene: TRBJ1-1; CDR3aa: CASRPAGLLNTEAFF
abundance: few; v_gene: TRBV3-1/TRBV3-2; j_gene: TRBJ1-4; CDR3aa: CASSPTGSPGEKLFF
abundance: few; v_gene: TRBV5-1; j_gene: TRBJ1-1; CDR3aa: CASSLEGWGARTEAFF
abundance: NA; v_gene: TRBV12-3/TRBV12-4; j_gene: TRBJ2-1; CDR3aa: CASSLSSGLWFF
abundance: NA; v_gene: TRBV28; j_gene: TRBJ1-1; CDR3aa: CASSFVGTEAFF
abundance: NA; v_gene: TRBV5-6; j_gene: TRBJ1-2; CDR3aa: CASSSGTGGFNYGYTF
abundance: NA; v_gene: TRBV12-3/TRBV12-4; j_gene: TRBJ2-1; CDR3aa: CASLRQGHNEQFF
abundance: NA; v_gene: TRBV5-4; j_gene: TRBJ1-2; CDR3aa: CASRLQGPAYGYTF